This record concerns one T cell receptor (beta chain) sequence. This clonotype was seen only a few times. Its antigen is unknown. Base-call qualities are not available, and no considerably larger clone is one nucleotide away. This entry belongs to a study of T-cell reconstitution after alpha-beta-depleted transplantation in children (TCRdb year 2016). General notes on the study: Using TCR repertoire profiling, the study quantitatively followed how T-cell immune reconstitution unfolded in children after TCRalphabeta/CD19-depleted allogeneic hematopoietic cell transplantation.

Measured from the cysteine to the phenylalanine, the CDR3 is 17 residues long. Kept here is only the CDR3 DNA, which spans 51 bases and is read in frame from base 1. V is cut back by 3 bases and J by 0 bases, with 5 bases in the junction unmatched. Taken from the germline V gene, the CDR1 and CDR2 loops are SGHRS and YFSETQ. Libraries were prepared through PCR. TCRdb lists the instrument as Illumina HiSeq 2500. TCR library preparation used molecular barcoding, with unique molecular identifiers applied to normalize quantification of the TCRbeta repertoire. TCRdb ran its own pipeline on the public reads, namely fastp trimming at Q25 and MiXCR clone calling, and kept in-frame beta chains. Under each unique CDR3 protein, matching rows form one entry showing the most common genes and DNA. The sample table lists a few hundred thousand distinct CDR3 sequences, about 8.8% of them with a count of one. The top ten clonotypes cover 5% to 6% of the sample.

The clonotype was recovered from a human donor who donated a stem cell graft to a child with SCID. Recombination linked TRBV5-1 to TRBJ2-6, and TRBD1 matches 8 of the central bases. The material sequenced was PBMCs from the stem cell graft donor, taken from the stem cell graft. The CDR3 in this case is CASSSQGAFSGANVLTF. The nucleotides read TGCGCCAGCAGCTCGCAGGGGGCCTTCTCTGGGGCCAACGTCCTGACTTTC.